These 31 T cell receptor beta chains were sequenced from one sample in a study of T cells expressing NK-cell markers. TCRdb re-analyzed the 5' RACE reads; it lists each CDR3 protein once, without DNA. The sample holds about 160,000 distinct CDR3 sequences. Sequencing input: blood T cells: a sorted CD56 or NKG2C T cell subset, CD4+ or CD8+ T cells, or bulk PBMC T cells (not recorded which). The origin of the receptors is a woman aged 18-70 years in good health.

The chain has TRBV5-1 and TRBJ2-7. Germline V gene lookup returns CDR1 SGHRS and CDR2 YFSETQ. The CDR3 is 14 residues long. The CDR3: CASSSLDGSYEQYF.

The V and J genes are TRBV24-1 and TRBJ2-1; TCRdb indicates TRBD2, and absent DNA this call remains unverified. CDR1 and CDR2 (germline): KGHDR, SFDVKD. The CDR3 is 13 amino acids. This chain's CDR3 is CAASSGSLNEQFF.

The chain couples TRBV28 to TRBJ2-7; the TCRdb call, TRBD2, lacks DNA for checking. This CDR3 is built from 17 residues. Germline CDR1 is MDHEN and CDR2 is SYDVKM. The CDR3 is CASSLEGSGRLSYEQYF. The complete variable domain, with remaining parts taken from reference TRBV28 and TRBJ2-7, reads DVKVTQSSRYLVKRTGEKVFLECVQDMDHENMFWYRQDPGLGLRLIYFSYDVKMKEKGDIPEGYSVSREKKERFSLILESASTNQTSMYLCASSLEGSGRLSYEQYFGPGTRLTVT.

The chain joins TRBV15 to TRBJ1-2. The CDR3 extends over 15 amino acids. From germline, CDR1 is LNHNV and CDR2 YYDKDF (reference sequence). The CDR3 reads CATSRALSSFGGYTF.

This sequence joins TRBV11-1 and TRBJ1-1. The length of the CDR3 is 15 residues. CDR1 and CDR2 (germline): SGHAT, FQDESV (reference sequence). The chain's CDR3 is CASSSDDKLNTEAFF.

The chain combines TRBV12-3 or TRBV12-4 with TRBJ1-1. CDR3 length: 11 amino acids. The CDR3 reads CASSQSKEAFF.

This CDR3 is CASARLAQETQYF. The chain combines TRBV3-1 with TRBJ2-5; TCRdb's D call of TRBD2 is untestable without DNA. The germline V gene encodes CDR1 LGHDT and CDR2 YNNKEL (reference sequence). CDR3 length: 13 amino acids.

The CDR3 region is CASGTPVAGELFF. This rearrangement joins TRBV6-2 or TRBV6-3 to TRBJ2-2; the TCRdb call, TRBD1, lacks DNA for checking. The length of the CDR3 is 13 residues. Germline CDR1 and CDR2: MNHEY and SVGEGT.

V gene TRBV7-7 combines with J gene TRBJ2-1; absent DNA, TCRdb's TRBD2 call cannot be checked. The germline CDR1 and CDR2 sequences are SSHAT and FNYEAQ (reference sequence). The CDR3 totals 15 residues. This chain's CDR3 is CASSFLAGGLNEQFF. The variable domain in full, completed from reference TRBV7-7 and TRBJ2-1, reads GAGVSQSPRYKVTKRGQDVTLRCDPISSHATLYWYQQALGQGPEFLTYFNYEAQPDKSGLPSDRFSAERPEGSISTLTIQRTEQRDSAMYRCASSFLAGGLNEQFFGPGTRLTVL.

The rearrangement links TRBV14 to TRBJ1-1. CDR1 and CDR2 from the germline V gene are SGHDN and FVKESK. The length of the CDR3 is 15 residues. The chain's CDR3 is CASSQVGGLNTEAFF.

This chain links TRBV6-1 with TRBJ1-1; TCRdb's D call, TRBD1, is unchecked because there is no DNA. Germline-derived CDR1 and CDR2 are MNHNS and SASEGT. CDR3 length equals 14 residues. CDR3: CASTKPGVIAEAFF.

CDR3 residues: CSAGTGSGRGYTF. The chain links TRBV20-1 to TRBJ1-2; TCRdb proposes TRBD1, but this gene call is untestable without DNA. CDR1 is DFQATT and CDR2 is SNEGSKA in the germline V gene (reference sequence). The length of the CDR3 is 13 residues.

The V call is TRBV5-6, the J call TRBJ1-2; TCRdb designates TRBD1, a call that cannot be tested without DNA. Germline loops: CDR1 SGHDT, CDR2 YYEEEE. This CDR3 region has 14 residues. CDR3 in amino acids: CASSLEARGYGYTF.

The chain's CDR3 is CSATRLARDTGELFF. This chain links TRBV20-1 with TRBJ2-2; the TRBD2 assignment by TCRdb is unverifiable without DNA. The CDR3 loop spans 15 amino acids. CDR1 is DFQATT, CDR2 SNEGSKA, per germline (reference sequence).

V gene TRBV5-1 combines with J gene TRBJ1-2. Germline CDR1 SGHRS, CDR2 YFSETQ. This CDR3 has 12 amino acids. The chain's CDR3 is CASTLDLRPGTF.

The J gene is TRBJ2-2, the V gene TRBV10-3; TCRdb returns TRBD2, unconfirmable since there is no DNA. Germline V lookup: CDR1 ENHRY, CDR2 SYGVKD. This CDR3 region has 18 residues. The CDR3 reads CAISETLTSGSGTGELFF.

The J gene is TRBJ2-2, the V gene TRBV10-3; the TCRdb call, TRBD1, lacks DNA for checking. Germline V lookup: CDR1 ENHRY, CDR2 SYGVKD. The CDR3 is 15 residues long. The CDR3 loop is CAISELGHNTGELFF.

The chain links TRBV29-1 to TRBJ1-2; the D call from TCRdb, TRBD1, cannot be confirmed without DNA. Germline lookup yields CDR1 SQVTM and CDR2 ANQGSEA. The CDR3 has 13 residues. CDR3 residues: CSVGGDRVFGYTF.

The J gene is TRBJ2-3, the V gene TRBV29-1. This CDR3 is 12 amino acids long. The V gene's germline CDR1 is SQVTM and CDR2 ANQGSEA. The CDR3 sequence is CSVGTSTDTQYF.

The CDR3 sequence: CASSQDLPNTEAFF. This chain connects TRBV3-1 to TRBJ1-1. The CDR3 has 14 residues. CDR1 is LGHDT, CDR2 YNNKEL, per germline (reference sequence).

The rearrangement joins TRBV2 to TRBJ2-2; TCRdb indicates TRBD2, and absent DNA this call remains unverified. Germline assignment: CDR1 SNHLY and CDR2 FYNNEI. The CDR3 is 13 amino acids. CDR3 in amino acids: CASKSEGSGELFF.

V and J are TRBV4-1 and TRBJ2-5; the TCRdb call, TRBD2, lacks DNA for checking. CDR3 size: 14 residues. Germline V lookup: CDR1 MGHRA, CDR2 YSYEKL. CDR3 in amino acids: CASSQDPSAKTQYF.

The chain employs TRBV7-3 and TRBJ2-5; TCRdb designates TRBD1, a call that cannot be tested without DNA. Germline CDR1 SGHTA, CDR2 FQGTGA. The CDR3 is 13 residues long. CDR3 amino acids: CASSPLGQRTQYF.

The chain is built from TRBV27 and TRBJ2-7. CDR1 MNHEY and CDR2 SMNVEV come from the germline V gene (reference sequence). CDR3 size: 14 residues. The CDR3 spells CASSYEGFSVEQYF.

The chain carries TRBV7-9 and TRBJ2-7; as DNA is missing, the TRBD2 call by TCRdb cannot be tested. Germline CDR1 is SEHNR and CDR2 is FQNEAQ (reference sequence). The CDR3 has 16 residues. This CDR3 is CASSQPRGRSSYEQYF.

The chain combines TRBV18 with TRBJ1-5; checking the TCRdb D call of TRBD1 is not possible without DNA. Germline V gene lookup returns CDR1 KGHSH and CDR2 LQKENI. The CDR3 has 16 residues. The CDR3 is CASSRGQGYSNQPQHF.

The rearrangement joins TRBV12-3 or TRBV12-4 to TRBJ1-2; TCRdb returns TRBD1, unconfirmable since there is no DNA. The CDR3 has 17 residues. The CDR3 is CASSLRHRGRSNYGYTF.

This chain uses TRBV5-1 with TRBJ1-2. Germline CDR1 and CDR2: SGHRS and YFSETQ. The CDR3 extends over 13 amino acids. The CDR3 loop is CASSEDGNYGYTF.

The chain is built from TRBV28 and TRBJ2-7. Germline V gene lookup returns CDR1 MDHEN and CDR2 SYDVKM. This CDR3 has 11 residues. This CDR3 is CAIASVYEQYF.

The rearrangement uses TRBV7-2 and TRBJ2-3; TCRdb designates TRBD2, a call that cannot be tested without DNA. Germline loops: CDR1 SGHTA, CDR2 FQGNSA. The CDR3 is 16 residues long. This CDR3 reads CASSDRTSSGANTQYF.

The chain recombines TRBV15 with TRBJ2-1; the D gene TCRdb calls, TRBD2, cannot be checked with no DNA. CDR1 and CDR2 from the germline V gene are LNHNV and YYDKDF (reference sequence). This CDR3 region has 16 residues. The CDR3 loop reads CATSRVPASGNNEQFF.